This T cell receptor beta chain was captured by sequencing in a study of blood T cell repertoires in COVID-19. Study summary: Donors in the United States, Italy and Spain gave samples during acute or convalescent COVID-19. Sample material is recorded as cDNA or gDNA derived from T cells, B-cell-depleted T cells, or PBMCs.

Measured with immunoSEQ multiplex PCR; TCRdb has only the in-frame clones, and not every one. This sample has some 150,000 clones, with about 88% found just once. The CDR3 contains 15 residues. Germline V gene lookup returns CDR1 GTSNPN and CDR2 SVGIG (reference sequence). The clonotype was recovered from an elderly woman in a cohort sampled during active or convalescent COVID-19. Specimen: peripheral blood. The chain carries TRBV30 and TRBJ1-2; 7 nucleotides align to TRBD1. CDR3 nucleotides: TGTGCTGCTCACCACGGGACAGACCTAAACTATGGCTACACCTTC. Translating it yields CAAHHGTDLNYGYTF.